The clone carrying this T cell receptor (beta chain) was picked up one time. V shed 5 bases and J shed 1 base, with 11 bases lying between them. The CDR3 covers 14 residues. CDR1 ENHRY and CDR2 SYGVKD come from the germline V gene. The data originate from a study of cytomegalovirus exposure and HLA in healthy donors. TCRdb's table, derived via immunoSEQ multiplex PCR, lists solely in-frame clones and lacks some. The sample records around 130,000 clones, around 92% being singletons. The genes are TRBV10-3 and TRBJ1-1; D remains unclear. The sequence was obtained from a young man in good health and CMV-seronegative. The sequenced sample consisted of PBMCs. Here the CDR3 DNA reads TGTGCCATCAGTCCCAGACTCCAGAACACTGAAGCTTTCTTT. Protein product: CAISPRLQNTEAFF.